The 17 T cell receptor beta chains presented below share a single source sample, sequenced in a study of cytomegalovirus exposure and HLA in healthy donors. The repertoire was sequenced with immunoSEQ multiplex PCR; TCRdb's copy has only in-frame clones and lacks some. The sample lists fewer than 350,000 clones, around 87% seen once, with 0.92% in the top ten. The sequencing sample was made of PBMCs. Receptors were obtained from a woman younger than 30 in good health and CMV-seronegative.

V is TRBV12-5 and J is TRBJ2-7; TRBD2 aligns across 13 bases. After removal of 6 bases from V and 6 bases from J, the junction contained 8 bases not matched to a gene. The CDR3 consists of 15 residues. Germline lookup yields CDR1 LGHNT and CDR2 FRNRAP. The DNA of the CDR3 is TGTGCTAGTGGCAAACTAGCGGGAGGGTCAGGCGAGCAGTACTTC. Translation: CASGKLAGGSGEQYF.

The chain recombines TRBV18 with TRBJ1-1; D may be TRBD1 (5 bases). Per the germline V gene, CDR1 is KGHSH and CDR2 is LQKENI. Trimming took off 6 bases at V and 3 bases at J, with 17 bases between the two ends. The CDR3 is 15 residues long. CDR3 amino acids: CASSSSGAADTEAFF. The CDR3 DNA follows: TGTGCCAGCTCTTCTTCTGGGGCTGCGGACACTGAAGCTTTCTTT.

The rearrangement uses TRBV27 and TRBJ2-7; D might be TRBD2 (5 bases). V lost 6 bases to trimming and J lost 4 bases, with 16 bases between them. The CDR3 spans 14 residues. CDR1 is MNHEY, CDR2 SMNVEV, per germline (reference sequence). The CDR3 DNA is TGTGCCAGCAGGTGGGCAGGAGGCTCGTACGAGCAGTACTTC. Protein product: CASRWAGGSYEQYF.

This rearrangement joins TRBV19 to TRBJ1-4; TRBD1 matches 9 bases. There are 15 residues in the CDR3. Germline trimming cut 4 bases from V and 7 bases from J; bases unmatched to any gene: 7. Germline CDR1 and CDR2: LNHDA and SQIVND (reference sequence). CDR3 protein: CASSTRDRVTEKLFF. The CDR3 DNA reads as TGTGCCAGTAGTACCCGGGACAGGGTAACTGAAAAACTGTTTTTT.

The chain uses TRBV5-1 and TRBJ2-1; D is uncertain. CDR3 length equals 18 residues. CDR1 is SGHRS, CDR2 YFSETQ, per germline. Trimming cost V 1 base and J 6 bases, with 23 bases left between them. CDR3 loop: CASSLRPPPASLANEQFF. In nucleotides, the CDR3 is TGCGCCAGCAGCTTGCGACCACCCCCAGCGTCGTTGGCCAATGAGCAGTTCTTC.

The chain couples TRBV30 to TRBJ1-2; D gene uncertain. The germline V gene has CDR1 GTSNPN and CDR2 SVGIG (reference sequence). Trimming shortened V by 5 bases and J by 4 bases, and 11 bases separated the two germline ends. The CDR3 spans 12 residues. In DNA, the CDR3 is TGTGCCTGGCTCCGGGGAGTCTATGGCTACACCTTC. Translating it yields CAWLRGVYGYTF.

This clone was detected only a few times. This chain uses TRBV9 with TRBJ2-7; D call uncertain. This CDR3 contains 13 residues. CDR1 and CDR2 (germline): SGDLS, YYNGEE. Deletions cut 0 bases from V and 2 bases from J, with 6 bases between. The CDR3 is CASSVGDTYEQYF. CDR3 bases: TGTGCCAGCAGCGTAGGCGACACCTACGAGCAGTACTTC.

This chain links TRBV7-9 with TRBJ2-1; 8 bases line up with TRBD2. Per germline, CDR1 SEHNR and CDR2 FQNEAQ (reference sequence). This CDR3 region has 14 residues. V lost 5 bases and J lost 3; bases outside the gene matches: 3. In DNA, the CDR3 is TGTGCCAGCAGCCCGGGACTAGACTACAATGAGCAGTTCTTC. It codes for CASSPGLDYNEQFF.

V gene TRBV28 combines with J gene TRBJ2-7; unclear D gene. The CDR3 runs to 13 residues. Germline CDR1 reads MDHEN; CDR2 reads SYDVKM. Trimming shortened V by 2 bases and J by 7 bases, and 12 bases separated the two germline ends. The chain's CDR3 is CASSLPYILEQYF. CDR3 DNA sequence: TGTGCCAGCAGTTTACCCTATATCTTGGAGCAGTACTTC.

This clone occurred a few times. This rearrangement joins TRBV2 to TRBJ2-4; 8 bases agree with TRBD2. With V trimmed by 8 bases and J by 7 bases, 7 bases remained unmatched. This CDR3 contains 13 residues. Germline values: CDR1 SNHLY, CDR2 FYNNEI. CDR3 DNA sequence: TGTGCCAGCGGAGCGGGAGATAGCAACATTCAGTACTTC. Amino acids: CASGAGDSNIQYF. The complete variable domain, with remaining parts taken from reference TRBV2 and TRBJ2-4, reads EPEVTQTPSHQVTQMGQEVILRCVPISNHLYFYWYRQILGQKVEFLVSFYNNEISEKSEIFDDQFSVERPDGSNFTLKIRSTKLEDSAMYFCASGAGDSNIQYFGAGTRLSVL.

In this sample, this clone turned up once. The rearrangement joins TRBV6-1 to TRBJ1-2; 7 bases align to TRBD1. In germline, CDR1 is MNHNS, CDR2 SASEGT. J was trimmed by 0 bases and V by 0 bases; bases with no gene match: 1. The CDR3 runs 15 residues. Here the CDR3 DNA reads TGTGCCAGCAGTGAAGCCGGGACAGCTAACTATGGCTACACCTTC. Residues: CASSEAGTANYGYTF.

V and J are TRBV7-9 and TRBJ2-4; 8 nucleotides line up with TRBD1. The germline V gene has CDR1 SEHNR and CDR2 FQNEAQ (reference sequence). The V segment lost 5 bases and the J segment 3 bases; nucleotides outside the gene matches: 18. There are 19 residues in the CDR3. CDR3 sequence (DNA): TGTGCCAGCAGCCCAGGGACAGGTTTTCGTCCTGTTGGCAAAAACATTCAGTACTTC. The encoded protein is CASSPGTGFRPVGKNIQYF.

In DNA form, the CDR3 reads TGTGCCAGCAGCGGCCAGGGGTATAGCAATCAGCCCCAGCATTTT. Protein product: CASSGQGYSNQPQHF. This chain links TRBV28 with TRBJ1-5; D perhaps matches TRBD1 (6 bases). The CDR3 is 15 residues long. Germline CDR1 is MDHEN and CDR2 is SYDVKM. V was pared by 6 bases and J by 0 bases, with 12 bases between.

The V call is TRBV19, the J call TRBJ2-2; 10 bases are a match to TRBD2. This CDR3 has 17 residues. Germline V CDR1 and CDR2: LNHDA, SQIVND (reference sequence). The trim removed 7 bases at V and 0 bases at J, leaving 8 bases unmatched. The DNA of the CDR3 is TGTGCCAGTACACCGGGACTAGCGAAGACGAACACCGGGGAGCTGTTTTTT. The encoded protein is CASTPGLAKTNTGELFF.

V is TRBV27 and J is TRBJ2-7, with 10 bases identical to TRBD1. V lost 5 bases to trimming and J lost 2 bases; unmatched junction nucleotides: 3. Germline V gene sequence: CDR1 MNHEY, CDR2 SMNVEV (reference sequence). CDR3 length: 14 amino acids. This CDR3 reads CASSLGTGAYEQYF. The CDR3 DNA is TGTGCCAGCAGTCTCGGGACAGGGGCCTACGAGCAGTACTTC.

The chain joins TRBV7-2 to TRBJ2-1; 8 bases align to TRBD2. Trimming removed 0 bases from V and 9 bases from J; junction bases left unmatched: 13. This CDR3 region has 17 residues. Germline CDR1 is SGHTA and CDR2 is FQGNSA. The CDR3 coding sequence is TGTGCCAGCAGCTTAGCTTCGGGAGGGCGGGCCCTTGGTGAGCAGTTCTTC. It codes for CASSLASGGRALGEQFF.

The CDR3 sequence: CASSPLAGGSYNEQFF. CDR3 bases: TGTGCCAGCAGCCCACTAGCGGGAGGATCCTACAATGAGCAGTTCTTC. The rearrangement links TRBV11-2 to TRBJ2-1; 12 nucleotides agree with TRBD2. After removal of 5 bases from V and 1 base from J, the junction contained 3 bases not matched to a gene. The CDR3 extends over 16 amino acids. Germline CDR1 reads SGHAT; CDR2 reads FQNNGV.